The entry below describes one TCR beta chain. Trimming took 0 bases from V and 4 from J, leaving 16 bases between them. Germline-derived CDR1 and CDR2 are SGHRS and YFSETQ. This CDR3 region has 16 residues. These data belong to a study of PD-L1 blockade in urothelial cancer. Study details: Patients initiated atezolizumab in the mid-2010s at 1,200 mg intravenously every 3 weeks.

The method was immunoSEQ multiplex PCR; TCRdb's version includes in-frame clones alone and lacks a portion of them. The sample lists 30,000 to 40,000 clones; more than 65% were seen once. Sequencing used PBMCs, obtained around atezolizumab (anti-PD-L1) treatment. The sequence was collected from a man between 65 and 85 years old with urothelial cancer. The J gene is TRBJ1-1, the V gene TRBV5-1; possible D gene TRBD1, 6 bases. In nucleotides, the CDR3 is TGCGCCAGCAGCTTGGAAGGGGGAAAAACGGGCACTGAAGCTTTCTTT. It encodes CASSLEGGKTGTEAFF.